Each of the 21 T cell receptor beta chains below was sequenced from the same sample in a study of Tregs in tolerant kidney transplant recipients. Data came from immunoSEQ multiplex PCR; TCRdb stores just in-frame clones and leaves some out. The sample has about 110,000 clones; roughly 90% are singletons. This specimen was CD4+ T cells from blood, taken before the transplant. Receptors originate from a human donor who received a combined kidney and bone marrow transplant.

The rearrangement uses TRBV9 and TRBJ2-1; 8 nucleotides line up with TRBD2. Per germline, CDR1 SGDLS and CDR2 YYNGEE. This CDR3 contains 17 residues. Trimming at V came to 1 base and at J to 4 bases, leaving 10 bases not matched to a gene. This CDR3 is CASSVSLGGRKYNEQFF. The DNA of the CDR3 is TGTGCCAGCAGCGTATCCTTAGGCGGGAGGAAATACAATGAGCAGTTCTTC.

This clone was detected only a few times. The chain is built from TRBV5-1 and TRBJ2-1; 7 positions agree with TRBD2. The CDR3 consists of 14 residues. CDR1 is SGHRS, CDR2 YFSETQ, per germline. Trimming removed 0 bases from V and 6 bases from J; junction bases left unmatched: 3. DNA of the CDR3: TGCGCCAGCAGCTTGGGTGGCGGGAGCAATGAGCAGTTCTTC. Its protein is CASSLGGGSNEQFF.

The chain uses TRBV28 and TRBJ2-2; 13 bases are a match to TRBD2. With 4 bases clipped from V and 8 bases from J, the junction kept 16 bases outside the gene matches. This CDR3 comprises 19 residues. Looked up from germline, CDR1 is MDHEN and CDR2 is SYDVKM. CDR3 amino acids: CASSSLLAGGRFELGELFF. The CDR3 DNA reads as TGTGCCAGCAGTTCACTACTAGCGGGAGGGCGGTTTGAGTTGGGGGAGCTGTTTTTT.

A word on this clone: This same CDR3 is encoded by further DNA sequences in the sample. The chain employs TRBV7-2 and TRBJ1-1; D gene uncertain. Germline values: CDR1 SGHTA, CDR2 FQGNSA. Between the trimmed V and J ends, which lost 1 base and 4 bases, there was a span of 7 bases. CDR3 length: 13 residues. Here the CDR3 reads CASSLGGGTEAFF. For the CDR3, the DNA is TGTGCCAGCAGCTTAGGGGGAGGCACTGAAGCTTTCTTT.

The chain combines TRBV6-1 with TRBJ2-3; possible D gene TRBD1, 5 bases. The CDR3 runs 15 residues. V lost 2 bases and J 12 bases, leaving 21 bases between the germline ends. CDR1 is MNHNS, CDR2 SASEGT, per germline. The CDR3 DNA follows: TGTGCCAGCAGTGAAATCTGGGGCGGTACTTCTTCCCAGTATTTT. Residues: CASSEIWGGTSSQYF.

V usage is TRBV14 and J usage is TRBJ1-5; weak D call: TRBD1 (5 bases). Deletions cut 4 bases from V and 7 bases from J, with 11 bases between. The CDR3 extends over 13 amino acids. Per germline, CDR1 SGHDN and CDR2 FVKESK. The CDR3 reads CASSPGGDQPQHF. The CDR3 region has the DNA TGTGCCAGCAGCCCCGGGGGTGACCAGCCCCAGCATTTT.

This CDR3 reads CASSPGGKGANVLTF. The CDR3 bases are TGCGCCAGCAGCCCCGGGGGAAAGGGGGCCAACGTCCTGACTTTC. The genes are TRBV4-3 and TRBJ2-6; weak D call: TRBD2 (6 bases). In germline, CDR1 is LGHNA, CDR2 YSLEER. The CDR3 is 15 amino acids. Trimming took off 4 bases at V and 4 bases at J, with 11 bases between the two ends.

The chain is built from TRBV11-2 and TRBJ1-4; D gene uncertain. The CDR3 is 14 residues long. CDR1 is SGHAT and CDR2 is FQNNGV in the germline V gene. V was clipped by 3 bases and J by 5 bases, with 10 bases between them. The CDR3 region has the DNA TGTGCCAGCAGCTTCCTGACACTGAATGAAAAACTGTTTTTT. This encodes CASSFLTLNEKLFF.

This chain links TRBV5-1 with TRBJ2-7; a weak D match, TRBD2 (6 bases). The CDR3 loop spans 15 amino acids. V lost 0 bases and J lost 2, with 12 bases in between. CDR1 and CDR2 from the germline V gene are SGHRS and YFSETQ. For the CDR3, the DNA is TGCGCCAGCAGCTTGGCCGGTTGGGGGGCCTACGAGCAGTACTTC. It specifies CASSLAGWGAYEQYF.

The rearrangement uses TRBV5-1 and TRBJ1-1; the D gene is possibly TRBD1 (6 bases). V was trimmed by 2 bases and J by 1 base, leaving 9 bases between them. The CDR3 totals 14 residues. The germline CDR1 and CDR2 sequences are SGHRS and YFSETQ. In DNA, the CDR3 is TGCGCCAGCAGCTTTATGGACAGGAACACTGAAGCTTTCTTT. Its protein product is CASSFMDRNTEAFF. The whole variable domain, filled in from reference TRBV5-1 and TRBJ1-1, reads KAGVTQTPRYLIKTRGQQVTLSCSPISGHRSVSWYQQTPGQGLQFLFEYFSETQRNKGNFPGRFSGRQFSNSRSEMNVSTLELGDSALYLCASSFMDRNTEAFFGQGTRLTVV.

A single count supports this clone. V usage is TRBV5-1 and J usage is TRBJ2-3; D perhaps matches TRBD1 (6 bases). CDR1 is SGHRS, CDR2 YFSETQ, per germline. The V end lost 4 bases, the J end lost 6 bases, and 15 bases lay between the germline ends. CDR3 length equals 14 residues. This CDR3 reads CASSPRQDGDTQYF. In nucleotides, the CDR3 is TGCGCCAGCAGCCCCCGACAGGATGGGGATACGCAGTATTTT. The complete variable domain, with remaining parts taken from reference TRBV5-1 and TRBJ2-3, reads KAGVTQTPRYLIKTRGQQVTLSCSPISGHRSVSWYQQTPGQGLQFLFEYFSETQRNKGNFPGRFSGRQFSNSRSEMNVSTLELGDSALYLCASSPRQDGDTQYFGPGTRLTVL.

V usage is TRBV14 and J usage is TRBJ2-7; D call uncertain. CDR1 is SGHDN, CDR2 FVKESK, per germline. Trimming removed 0 bases from V and 8 bases from J, with 17 bases in between. This CDR3 spans 15 amino acids. CDR3: CASSQESWPMNQQYF. CDR3 DNA: TGTGCCAGCAGCCAAGAGTCATGGCCGATGAACCAGCAGTACTTC.

This clone appeared a single time. The chain recombines TRBV29-1 with TRBJ1-4; D unclear. The CDR3 sequence is 11 residues long. The germline V gene encodes CDR1 SQVTM and CDR2 ANQGSEA. Deletions cut 7 bases from V and 6 bases from J, with 9 bases between. The CDR3 loop is CSAGSYEKLFF. The DNA of the CDR3 is TGCAGCGCTGGGAGTTATGAAAAACTGTTTTTT.

J is TRBJ1-3 and V is TRBV18, with 7 bases lining up with TRBD1. CDR3 length equals 15 residues. Germline V gene lookup returns CDR1 KGHSH and CDR2 LQKENI. V lost 2 bases to trimming and J lost 9 bases; unmatched junction nucleotides: 10. The CDR3 nucleotides read TGTGCCAGCTCACCAAGGGGGCCTCCTTCGGGCACCATATATTTT. This gives the protein CASSPRGPPSGTIYF. Complete variable domain (other parts from reference TRBV18 and TRBJ1-3): NAGVMQNPRHLVRRRGQEARLRCSPMKGHSHVYWYRQLPEEGLKFMVYLQKENIIDESGMPKERFSAEFPKEGPSILRIQQVVRGDSAAYFCASSPRGPPSGTIYFGEGSWLTVV.

J is TRBJ1-2 and V is TRBV25-1, with D unclear. V lost 0 bases, J lost 0 bases, and 11 bases lay in between. The V gene's germline CDR1 is MGHDK and CDR2 SYGVNS. This CDR3 comprises 16 residues. CDR3 protein: CASSEYGRTANYGYTF. The CDR3 nucleotides are TGTGCCAGCAGTGAATATGGGCGAACGGCTAACTATGGCTACACCTTC.

The rearrangement uses TRBV7-6 and TRBJ2-5, with D perhaps matching TRBD1 (5 bases). This CDR3 is 14 amino acids long. CDR1 SGHVS and CDR2 FNYEAQ come from the germline V gene. V was cut by 4 bases and J by 5 bases, with 14 bases left in between. CDR3 protein: CASSSRGAGETQYF. Here the CDR3 DNA reads TGTGCCAGCAGCTCTCGTGGGGCTGGGGAGACCCAGTACTTC.

This chain links TRBV2 with TRBJ2-3; 10 bases map to TRBD2. This CDR3 spans 16 amino acids. Germline CDR1 SNHLY, CDR2 FYNNEI. Trimming removed 4 bases from V and 0 bases from J; junction bases left unmatched: 4. As DNA, the CDR3 is TGTGCCAGCAGTGGTAGCGGGGGGCCGAGCACAGATACGCAGTATTTT. This encodes CASSGSGGPSTDTQYF.

The chain links TRBV7-9 to TRBJ1-1, with a tentative D call TRBD1 (6 bases). The V and J ends lost 5 bases and 2 bases respectively, with 15 bases between them. In germline, CDR1 is SEHNR, CDR2 FQNEAQ (reference sequence). This CDR3 comprises 15 residues. The CDR3 is CASSGGGQQNTEAFF. The CDR3 nucleotides read TGTGCCAGCAGCGGTGGAGGACAGCAAAACACTGAAGCTTTCTTT.

V gene TRBV5-1 combines with J gene TRBJ2-3; 10 positions match TRBD2. Germline-derived CDR1 and CDR2 are SGHRS and YFSETQ. CDR3 length: 15 residues. The V and J ends lost 4 bases and 7 bases, in that order; junction bases with no gene match: 9. The CDR3 sequence is CASSAPELAGNTQYF. The CDR3 nucleotides are TGCGCCAGCAGCGCGCCCGAACTAGCGGGGAATACGCAGTATTTT.

The V call is TRBV5-8, the J call TRBJ1-4; tentatively, D is TRBD1 (6 bases). Per the germline V gene, CDR1 is SGHTS and CDR2 is YDEGEE. V was clipped by 4 bases and J by 6 bases, with 19 bases between them. This CDR3 has 16 amino acids. The CDR3 is CASSSHGQRQYEKLFF. The CDR3 DNA follows: TGTGCCAGCAGCAGCCACGGACAGAGACAGTATGAAAAACTGTTTTTT.

The chain carries TRBV6-6 and TRBJ1-1, with 7 bases fitting TRBD1. This CDR3 contains 12 residues. V shed 5 bases, J shed 6 bases, and the junction held 3 bases outside the gene matches. The V gene's germline CDR1 is MNHNY and CDR2 SVGAGI (reference sequence). The CDR3: CASSRTGAEAFF. The CDR3 region has the DNA TGTGCCAGCAGTAGGACAGGAGCTGAAGCTTTCTTT.